The 3 T cell receptor beta chains presented below share a single source sample, sequenced in a study of T cells in Graves' hyperthyroidism and ophthalmopathy. There were TCR beta CDR3 regions amplified from RNA transcripts. HTBI primers were the set used in a first-round RT-PCR of the TCR CDR3. TCRdb re-derived calls from the multiplex PCR reads in MiXCR, one entry per CDR3 protein. The sample has approximately 640,000 distinct CDR3 sequences; roughly 46% are singletons. Sequenced sample: peripheral blood or thyroid tissue (not recorded which). All receptors derive from an adult man with Graves' disease, either hyperthyroidism or ophthalmopathy (not recorded which).

About this clonotype itself: A much larger clone is a single base away; this may be a read error. This chain uses TRBV7-2 with TRBJ1-1; D not resolved. The CDR3 spans 13 residues. Germline V gene data show CDR1 as SGHTA and CDR2 as FQGNSA. The CDR3 DNA follows: TGTGCCAGCAGCCCCAACCCCGTGACTGAAGCTTCCTTT. Translated: CASSPNPVTEASF.

In regard to this clonotype: A read error may account for a junction end that differs from germline. This sequence joins TRBV10-3 and TRBJ1-2; 12 bases align to TRBD1. This CDR3 has 17 residues. Germline CDR1 is ENHRY and CDR2 is SYGVKD. CDR3 sequence: CASSEGTGGAVILGYTF. CDR3 bases: TGTGCCAGCAGTGAAGGGACAGGGGGCGCGGTAATACTTGGCTACACCTTC.

This chain uses TRBV7-2 with TRBJ2-7; 10 bases are a match to TRBD1. The J segment lost 2 bases and the V segment lost 5 bases, leaving 6 bases of the junction unmatched. The germline gives CDR1 SGHTA, CDR2 FQGNSA. CDR3 length equals 15 residues. CDR3 sequence reads: CASSQEGQGAYEQYF. In DNA, the CDR3 is TGTGCCAGCAGCCAAGAAGGACAGGGGGCCTACGAGCAGTACTTC. The variable domain in full, with the rest retrieved from reference TRBV7-2 and TRBJ2-7, is GAGVSQSPSNKVTEKGKDVELRCDPISGHTALYWYRQSLGQGLEFLIYFQGNSAPDKSGLPSDRFSAERTGGSVSTLTIQRTQQEDSAVYLCASSQEGQGAYEQYFGPGTRLTVT.